The rows below give T cell receptor beta chains drawn from one sample of a study of blood T cell repertoires in COVID-19. TCRdb keeps only in-frame clones here, not all; method: immunoSEQ multiplex PCR. Of approximately 160,000 clones listed, roughly 84% are singletons. What was sequenced was peripheral blood. The receptor source for this set is a man in his fifties or sixties who had recovered from COVID-19. CDR3s include the opening cysteine and the closing phenylalanine or tryptophan. D genes are given only for firm matches. Clone size is shown for a subset of rows, as once, few, many or a class of expanded clone.

D	J	V	length	size	CDR3	DNA
TRBD1	TRBJ1-5	TRBV19	14	.	CASSQDRRDQPQHF	TGTGCCAGTAGCCAGGACAGGAGAGATCAGCCCCAGCATTTT
.	TRBJ1-2	TRBV4-3	15	.	CASSQDQDRNYGYTF	TGCGCCAGCAGCCAAGATCAGGACAGAAACTATGGCTACACCTTC
.	TRBJ2-3	TRBV4-1	15	.	CASSQDGMGPDTQYF	TGCGCCAGCAGCCAAGATGGTATGGGGCCAGATACGCAGTATTTT
.	TRBJ1-5	TRBV6-4	15	.	CASSQEAGANQPQHF	TGTGCCAGCAGTCAGGAGGCGGGGGCAAATCAGCCCCAGCATTTT
TRBD2	TRBJ2-3	TRBV3-1/TRBV3-2	16	.	CASSRTSGGGTDTQYF	TGTGCCAGCAGCAGGACTAGCGGGGGCGGCACAGATACGCAGTATTTT
TRBD1	TRBJ1-5	TRBV7-2	17	.	CASSSTGGGNWDQPQHF	TGTGCCAGCAGCTCGACAGGGGGCGGGAACTGGGATCAGCCCCAGCATTTT
TRBD1	TRBJ1-3	TRBV19	15	few	CASSPKGQGTITIYF	TGTGCCAGTAGTCCTAAAGGACAGGGAACCATCACCATATATTTT
.	TRBJ1-5	TRBV24-1	13	.	CATSELINQPQHF	TGTGCCACCAGTGAACTTATTAATCAGCCCCAGCATTTT
.	TRBJ2-2	TRBV27	15	.	CASSPVLRATGELFF	TGTGCCAGCAGCCCGGTGTTGCGGGCAACCGGGGAGCTGTTTTTT
TRBD2	TRBJ2-2	TRBV29-1	13	.	CSVWSGGAGELFF	TGCAGCGTGTGGAGCGGGGGGGCCGGGGAGCTGTTTTTT
.	TRBJ2-7	TRBV9	14	once	CASSVGETRYEQYF	TGTGCCAGCAGCGTAGGGGAGACTCGCTACGAGCAGTACTTC
TRBD1	TRBJ2-7	TRBV2	15	.	CASRAQGAAFYEQYF	TGTGCCAGCAGGGCACAGGGGGCGGCCTTCTACGAGCAGTACTTC
TRBD1	TRBJ2-1	TRBV18	17	.	CASSPYELGQGYNEQFF	TGTGCCAGCTCACCGTATGAGTTGGGACAGGGTTACAATGAGCAGTTCTTC
TRBD2	TRBJ2-1	TRBV9	14	.	CASSEGLAGGKQFF	TGTGCCAGCAGCGAGGGACTAGCGGGGGGAAAGCAGTTCTTC
TRBD1	TRBJ1-2	TRBV6-5	14	.	CASTRGPTGGSYTF	TGTGCCAGCACCCGGGGCCCGACAGGGGGCAGCTACACCTTC
TRBD1	TRBJ2-7	TRBV6-5	15	.	CASSPPGTGVGEQYF	TGTGCCAGCAGTCCCCCCGGGACAGGGGTGGGCGAGCAGTACTTC
.	TRBJ1-5	TRBV11-2	14	.	CASSLELDNQPQHF	TGTGCCAGCAGCTTAGAACTAGACAATCAGCCCCAGCATTTT
TRBD1	TRBJ1-2	TRBV5-5	15	.	CASSYPGTGWNGYTF	TGTGCCAGCAGCTATCCCGGGACAGGGTGGAATGGCTACACCTTC
.	TRBJ2-7	TRBV4-1	16	.	CASSQDVNLHSYEQYF	TGCGCCAGCAGCCAAGATGTCAATCTTCACAGCTACGAGCAGTACTTC
TRBD1	TRBJ1-4	TRBV5-1	15	.	CASSPGDRASEKLFF	TGCGCCAGCAGCCCCGGGGACAGGGCGAGCGAAAAACTGTTTTTT
.	TRBJ2-7	TRBV18	15	.	CASSYQGLRSYEQYF	TGTGCCAGCTCCTATCAGGGGCTCAGATCCTACGAGCAGTACTTC
.	TRBJ2-5	TRBV6-2/TRBV6-3	17	.	CASSYSTGHKGSETQYF	TGTGCCAGCAGTTACTCGACGGGACACAAGGGGTCAGAGACCCAGTACTTC
.	TRBJ1-1	TRBV7-9	15	.	CASSLDRGAITEAFF	TGTGCCAGCAGCTTAGATCGGGGGGCAATCACTGAAGCTTTCTTT
TRBD2	TRBJ2-5	TRBV28	14	once	CASSVAGGLETQYF	TGTGCCAGCAGCGTAGCGGGGGGGCTGGAGACCCAGTACTTC
.	TRBJ2-1	TRBV6-5	15	.	CASSYSYSSYNEQFF	TGTGCCAGCAGTTACTCATACAGCTCCTACAATGAGCAGTTCTTC
TRBD1	TRBJ2-4	TRBV3-1/TRBV3-2	14	.	CASSQGKDRGIQYF	TGTGCCAGCAGCCAGGGAAAAGACAGGGGCATTCAGTACTTC
TRBD2	TRBJ2-5	TRBV10-3	14	.	CAIRGTSGGETQYF	TGTGCCATCAGGGGGACTAGCGGCGGCGAGACCCAGTACTTC
.	TRBJ2-5	TRBV2	14	.	CASNRDTGEETQYF	TGTGCCAGCAATCGGGACACTGGGGAGGAGACCCAGTACTTC
TRBD1	TRBJ1-6	TRBV9	15	.	CASSYADRVNSPLHF	TGTGCCAGCAGCTACGCCGACAGGGTCAATTCACCCCTCCACTTT
TRBD1	TRBJ1-2	TRBV9	16	few	CASSVGGTAGGYGYTF	TGTGCCAGCAGCGTAGGGGGGACAGCTGGGGGCTATGGCTACACCTTC
.	TRBJ1-3	TRBV7-9	14	few	CASSFTGTGNTIYF	TGTGCCAGCAGCTTCACAGGGACTGGAAACACCATATATTTT
.	TRBJ2-5	TRBV6-2/TRBV6-3	13	.	CASSGGRQETQYF	TGTGCCAGCAGCGGGGGCCGTCAAGAGACCCAGTACTTC
.	TRBJ1-5	TRBV27	15	.	CASTAGPYSNQPQHF	TGTGCCAGCACCGCGGGACCGTATAGCAATCAGCCCCAGCATTTT
.	TRBJ1-1	TRBV10-3	16	few	CAISESTRHSNTEAFF	TGTGCCATCAGTGAGTCGACGAGACACAGCAACACTGAAGCTTTCTTT
TRBD1	TRBJ2-5	TRBV27	15	.	CASSVTGAPQETQYF	TGTGCCAGCAGTGTGACAGGGGCCCCGCAAGAGACCCAGTACTTC
.	TRBJ1-1	TRBV28	12	.	CASSSTLYEAFF	TGTGCCAGCAGCTCCACCCTCTATGAAGCTTTCTTT
TRBD1	TRBJ2-7	TRBV6-5	15	.	CASSYRGTGVYEQYF	TGTGCCAGCAGTTACAGAGGGACAGGGGTTTACGAGCAGTACTTC
TRBD2	TRBJ2-5	TRBV6-4	14	.	CASSDGSGGETQYF	TGTGCCAGCAGTGACGGGAGCGGGGGGGAGACCCAGTACTTC